The 16 T cell receptor beta chains below were found in one sample sequenced in a study of blood T cell repertoires in COVID-19. Assay: immunoSEQ multiplex PCR; the TCRdb copy retains only in-frame clones and omits some. The sample has roughly 150,000 clones; 80% to 90% are singletons. Sequenced: peripheral blood. These TCRs come from a woman in her seventies with COVID-19, enrolled during active disease.

This clone has a handful of counts. This sequence joins TRBV28 and TRBJ1-2; TRBD1 matches at 10 bases. CDR1 is MDHEN and CDR2 is SYDVKM in the germline V gene. The V and J ends lost 5 bases and 7 bases, in that order; junction bases with no gene match: 7. This CDR3 region has 14 residues. Here the CDR3 reads CASSAPGQGPGYTF. In DNA, the CDR3 is TGTGCCAGCAGTGCACCGGGACAGGGGCCTGGCTACACCTTC.

This rearrangement joins TRBV6-5 to TRBJ1-2; 9 bases are shared with TRBD1. Germline values: CDR1 MNHEY, CDR2 SVGAGI. J lost 8 bases, V lost 8 bases, and 15 bases had no gene match. The CDR3 sequence is 15 residues long. CDR3 nucleotides: TGTGCCAGCTCCCGAACGGACAGGGGAGCGTCGGGCTACACCTTC. The encoded protein is CASSRTDRGASGYTF.

As for this clone: An end of the junction differs from the germline gene, which may be a read error. The chain uses TRBV30 and TRBJ2-7; D may be TRBD2 (6 bases). Germline CDR1 GTSNPN, CDR2 SVGIG (reference sequence). This CDR3 has 11 amino acids. Here the CDR3 DNA reads TGTGCCTGGAGAGCCGACGGGGGACCTATATTC. This translates into CAWRADGGPIF.

This chain connects TRBV20-1 to TRBJ1-5, with D perhaps matching TRBD1 (6 bases). Trimming took off 3 bases at V and 4 bases at J, with 13 bases between the two ends. Per the germline V gene, CDR1 is DFQATT and CDR2 is SNEGSKA (reference sequence). CDR3 length: 14 residues. The chain's CDR3 is CSASTAGENQPQHF. CDR3 DNA sequence: TGCAGTGCTAGTACGGCAGGGGAAAATCAGCCCCAGCATTTT.

This sequence joins TRBV4-2 and TRBJ2-3, with 8 bases fitting TRBD2. The junction had 12 bases not matched to a gene; V was cut back by 0 bases and J by 4 bases. The CDR3 totals 18 residues. Germline V gene lookup returns CDR1 LGHNA and CDR2 YNFKEQ. CDR3 protein: CASSQDPAGGGPADTQYF. The CDR3 DNA follows: TGTGCCAGCAGCCAAGATCCCGCGGGCGGGGGGCCCGCAGATACGCAGTATTTT.

The chain employs TRBV13 and TRBJ1-3, with 7 bases lining up with TRBD1. CDR1 and CDR2 (germline): PRHDT, FYEKMQ (reference sequence). V gave up 6 bases and J gave up 4 bases; unmatched junction bases: 6. This CDR3 has 14 amino acids. The CDR3 loop is CASSRGRFGNTIYF. As DNA, the CDR3 is TGTGCCAGCAGTAGGGGGCGCTTCGGAAACACCATATATTTT.

This clone was seen a handful of times. This sequence joins TRBV28 and TRBJ1-5; TRBD1 matches 7 bases. CDR1 MDHEN and CDR2 SYDVKM come from the germline V gene. The CDR3 is made up of 17 amino acids. Germline trimming cut 11 bases from V and 0 bases from J; bases unmatched to any gene: 16. As DNA, the CDR3 is TGTGCCGCCCACAGGGGACATCAATTCTATAGCAATCAGCCCCAGCATTTT. Translating it yields CAAHRGHQFYSNQPQHF.

The chain uses TRBV28 and TRBJ1-4; D is undetermined. The CDR3 runs to 13 residues. With 3 bases removed from V and 8 bases from J, the gap between germline ends came to 10 bases. CDR1 and CDR2 (germline): MDHEN, SYDVKM. The CDR3 protein is CASSLGSWEKLFF. CDR3 bases: TGTGCCAGCAGTTTGGGCAGTTGGGAAAAACTGTTTTTT.

The rearrangement uses TRBV2 and TRBJ2-7; D is unresolved. The CDR3 length is 14 residues. CDR1 SNHLY and CDR2 FYNNEI come from the germline V gene. Trimming took off 5 bases at V and 2 bases at J, with 13 bases between the two ends. The CDR3 loop reads CASSTMTPPYEQYF. The CDR3 region has the DNA TGTGCCAGCAGTACCATGACACCCCCCTACGAGCAGTACTTC.

The chain combines TRBV10-3 with TRBJ2-3; D is possibly TRBD1 (5 bases). The CDR3 is made up of 16 amino acids. Germline-derived CDR1 and CDR2 are ENHRY and SYGVKD. Trimming removed 5 bases from V and 0 bases from J, with 15 bases in between. The CDR3 loop is CAISLKTATSTDTQYF. The CDR3 nucleotides are TGTGCCATCAGTCTAAAGACAGCTACTAGCACAGATACGCAGTATTTT.

Comment on this clone: The sample contains more than one DNA sequence encoding this CDR3. The V call is TRBV6-5, the J call TRBJ1-1, with D maybe TRBD1 (5 bases). The CDR3 length is 13 residues. Germline-derived CDR1 and CDR2 are MNHEY and SVGAGI. Trimming cost V 5 bases and J 1 base, with 8 bases left between them. CDR3 sequence (DNA): TGTGCCAGCAGTCGGGGGTCGAACACTGAAGCTTTCTTT. It yields the protein CASSRGSNTEAFF.

This clone occurred a few times. V is TRBV6-4 and J is TRBJ2-3; 7 bases fit TRBD1. Germline CDR1 is MRHNA and CDR2 is SNTAGT. The CDR3 covers 14 residues. V lost 6 bases, J lost 6 bases, and 9 bases stayed unmatched. The CDR3 DNA is TGTGCCAGCAGCGAGACAGGGTTTGGTGATACGCAGTATTTT. Encoded protein: CASSETGFGDTQYF.

The chain joins TRBV5-4 to TRBJ2-5; D is unresolved. Germline CDR1 is SGHNT and CDR2 is YYREEE (reference sequence). The CDR3 is 14 amino acids. Trimming shortened V by 4 bases and J by 2 bases, and 12 bases separated the two germline ends. CDR3 DNA sequence: TGTGCCAGCAGCCCAAGAGACGGGCAAGAGACCCAGTACTTC. It specifies CASSPRDGQETQYF.

For the CDR3, the DNA is TGTGCCAGCAACCGACAGGGCGGCCAGCCCCAGCATTTT. Translation: CASNRQGGQPQHF. V is TRBV5-6 and J is TRBJ1-5, with 7 bases lining up with TRBD1. The CDR3 extends over 13 amino acids. Germline values: CDR1 SGHDT, CDR2 YYEEEE. V was clipped by 6 bases and J by 7 bases; unmatched bases: 7. Full variable domain (outside the CDR3, taken from reference TRBV5-6 and TRBJ1-5): DAGVTQSPTHLIKTRGQQVTLRCSPKSGHDTVSWYQQALGQGPQFIFQYYEEEERQRGNFPDRFSGHQFPNYSSELNVNALLLGDSALYLCASNRQGGQPQHFGDGTRLSIL.

This clone was detected once. The CDR3 protein is CASSDTGGAERTEAFF. The DNA for the CDR3 is TGTGCCAGCAGTGACACAGGGGGCGCCGAGAGAACTGAAGCTTTCTTT. The V and J genes are TRBV28 and TRBJ1-1, with 9 bases matching TRBD1. CDR1 and CDR2 from the germline V gene are MDHEN and SYDVKM. V lost 5 bases to trimming and J lost 5 bases; unmatched junction nucleotides: 12. The CDR3 totals 16 residues. The full variable domain, in which reference TRBV28 and TRBJ1-1 provide the parts outside the CDR3, is DVKVTQSSRYLVKRTGEKVFLECVQDMDHENMFWYRQDPGLGLRLIYFSYDVKMKEKGDIPEGYSVSREKKERFSLILESASTNQTSMYLCASSDTGGAERTEAFFGQGTRLTVV.

This chain links TRBV5-5 with TRBJ2-3; perhaps TRBD1 as D (5 bases). Germline V gene data show CDR1 as SGHKS and CDR2 as YYEKEE (reference sequence). The CDR3 is 16 amino acids. The V and J ends lost 1 base and 2 bases respectively, with 14 bases between them. The CDR3 DNA is TGTGCCAGCAGCTTGTCCAGGACACGGTACACAGATACGCAGTATTTT. This sequence encodes CASSLSRTRYTDTQYF.